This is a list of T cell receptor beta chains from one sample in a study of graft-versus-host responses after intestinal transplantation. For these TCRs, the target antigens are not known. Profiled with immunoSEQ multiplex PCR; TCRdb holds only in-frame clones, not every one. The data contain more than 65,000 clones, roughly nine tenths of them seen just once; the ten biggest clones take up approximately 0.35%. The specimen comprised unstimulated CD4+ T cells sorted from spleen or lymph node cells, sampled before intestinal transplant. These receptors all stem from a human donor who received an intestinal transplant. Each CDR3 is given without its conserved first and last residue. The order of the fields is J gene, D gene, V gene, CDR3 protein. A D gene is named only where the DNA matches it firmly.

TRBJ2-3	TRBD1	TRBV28	ASSSPGQGEADTQY
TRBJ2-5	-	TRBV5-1	ASAREQETQY
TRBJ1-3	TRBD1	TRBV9	ASSAETGTGNTIY
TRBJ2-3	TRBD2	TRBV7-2	ASSLNVLAGDTQY
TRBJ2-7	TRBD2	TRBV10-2	ASRSSGRPAYEQY
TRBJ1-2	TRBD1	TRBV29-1	SADQQGRYGYT
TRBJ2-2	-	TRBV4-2	ASSQQGNTGELF
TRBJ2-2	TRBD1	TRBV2	ASNRDSLSNTGELF
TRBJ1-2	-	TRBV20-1	SASPIDGYT
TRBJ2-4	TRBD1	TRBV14	ASSQGSSDRAAKNIQY
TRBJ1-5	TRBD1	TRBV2	ASSETGTVYQPQH
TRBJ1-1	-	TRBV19	ASSRGTANTEAF
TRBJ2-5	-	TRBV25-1	ASSEPGGQKTQY
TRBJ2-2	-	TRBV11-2	ASSLGASYTGELF
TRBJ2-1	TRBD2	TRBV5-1	ASSLGLAGVYNEQF
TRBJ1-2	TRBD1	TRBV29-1	SVRKGARGYT
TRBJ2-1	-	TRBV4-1	ASSQARTVSYNEQF
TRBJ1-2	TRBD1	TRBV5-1	ASRKDRDYGYT
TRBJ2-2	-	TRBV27	ASSLQYSGTYTGELF
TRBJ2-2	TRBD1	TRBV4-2	ASSQPGGTGELF
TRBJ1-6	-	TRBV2	ASSAQGLNSPLH
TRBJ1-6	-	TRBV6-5	ASSSLGAYNSPLH
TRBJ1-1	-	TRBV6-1	ASSEYGEGEAF
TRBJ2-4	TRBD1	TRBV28	ASSFSDRGAKNIQY
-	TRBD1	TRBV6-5	ASRTGGHYEQY
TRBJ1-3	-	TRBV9	ASSVDGSGNTIY
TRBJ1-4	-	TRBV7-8	ASSLGGRFNEKLF